This T cell receptor beta chain comes out of a study of PD-L1 blockade in urothelial cancer (dated by TCRdb to 2016 to 2017). Describing the broader study: All patients started therapy around 2014 and received atezolizumab 1,200 mg intravenously every 3 weeks. An ECOG performance status of 0 or 1 was recorded for the patients, and 0 to 3 prior chemotherapy regimens had been received by the patients. Twenty-five of 29 patients were identified as males with urothelial cancer of bladder origin, and a prior smoking history was reported by 18 of 29 patients. The study was an exploratory multi-omic analysis of somatic, immune and clinical correlates of response to PD-L1 blockade with atezolizumab in urothelial cancer. Blood samples yielded a median of approximately 150,000 T cells and roughly 83,000 unique TCRs, with median clonality roughly 0.082. Durable clinical benefit was defined as a progression-free survival longer than 6 months, and TCR features were additionally tested against progression-free survival and overall survival. In the same patients, whole exome sequencing and RNA sequencing of pretreatment tumors were performed in addition to TCR sequencing. Pretreatment tumor samples, along with matched peripheral blood collected serially before and after atezolizumab treatment, underwent TCR sequencing. Blood samples were analyzed at two time points: 3 weeks after treatment start (second dose) and 6 weeks after treatment start. Pretreatment blood TCR-seq was available for about 27 patients, at least one posttreatment blood collection was obtained for around 25 patients, and tumor TCR-seq was available for around 25 patients. Durable clinical benefit was achieved by nine patients but not by the remaining 20. Study-wide conclusions, independent of this receptor: At 3 weeks after the start of treatment, tumor-associated TCR clones in peripheral blood had expanded more in patients with durable benefit (n of about 20, p = 0.022). A pretreatment peripheral blood TCR clonality below the median was linked to improved progression-free and overall survival. Because the sample size was small (n ≈ 30) and many of the analyses were exploratory, the results are meant to be hypothesis-generating.

The germline V gene (reference sequence) specifies LNHDA as CDR1 and SQIVND as CDR2. The CDR3 starts with the cysteine, ends with the phenylalanine, and has 13 residues. Of all the DNA, just the CDR3 is kept, 39 bases in frame from base 1. Ends trimmed: V by 7 bases, J by 0 bases; bases unmatched to a gene: 2. Synthetic TCR analog templates were spiked into each PCR so that absolute template abundance could be estimated from read counts. TCRbeta CDR3 regions were amplified from genomic DNA with bias-controlled V and J gene primers using the immunoSEQ assay. Rearranged TCRbeta segments were sequenced at approximately 20X coverage. Per the source publication's procedure: Sequencing errors were corrected by clustering and CDR3s were annotated against IMGT to assign V, D and J genes. Out-of-frame and stop-codon sequences were excluded, and only productive TCRbeta rearrangements were used in downstream analyses. To compute clonality, Shannon entropy was normalized by the log of the number of unique productive sequences and then subtracted from one. Fisher's exact test with Benjamini-Hochberg correction, at a threshold of adjusted p below 0.01, was used to find clones that differed between time points or between blood and tumor. The table comes from immuneACCESS by way of TCRdb, which keeps in-frame sequences with V and J called. Part of the clones is missing from these tables; in studies checked, under half for an unresolved V gene and the rest for unknown reasons. The V and J calls and the clone size are those of that table, but D and trimming were determined from the DNA. In all, the sample holds more than 60,000 clones, and roughly 86% of those were seen once. The ten biggest clones cover approximately 10% of the sample.

The sample's time point label, decoded: peripheral blood 6 weeks after treatment start. A cohort of some 29 patients with locally advanced or metastatic urothelial carcinoma, treated at Memorial Sloan Kettering on a trial protocol, was included. Peripheral blood mononuclear cells were collected from each patient pretreatment and during treatment, giving between 1 and 8 total time points per patient. The Qiagen DNeasy Blood extraction kit was used to purify genomic DNA from total PBMCs and tumor samples. Collected pretreatment and during treatment, PBMCs were isolated and stored as previously described. A note on this clone: Its binding antigen is unknown. No per-base quality is available; no much larger clone lies one base away.

This clonotype originated in a man aged 55 to 70 with urothelial cancer. The sample consisted of PBMCs, taken around atezolizumab (anti-PD-L1) treatment. Rearrangement joined TRBV19 to TRBJ1-1; 7 of the junction bases match TRBD1. The CDR3 is CASKDRMNTEAFF. The sequenced DNA is TGTGCCAGTAAGGACAGGATGAACACTGAAGCTTTCTTT.